This T cell receptor (beta chain) was retrieved from a study of T cells in women clearing cervical HPV infection. General study results and limits: CIN3+ cases had significantly higher TCR richness than controls; evenness did not differ. Cases and controls were distinguished at AUC just under 0.85 by richness and V genes. TRBV6-7 abundance was lower in cases than controls (0.11% versus 0.16%).

On this clone: As yet, its antigen is unknown. The read finishes 3 residues shy of the CDR3 end, and the germline J gene is used to complete it.

V lost 5 bases and J lost 5, with 9 bases in between. The germline V gene has CDR1 GTSNPN and CDR2 SVGIG (reference sequence). The CDR3 is made up of 11 amino acids. Average input was approximately 1,200 ng genomic DNA for immunoSEQ TCR beta CDR3 amplification. Clones were sequenced by immunoSEQ multiplex PCR, and TCRdb holds only the in-frame ones, with some missing. This sample's table reports about 39,000 clones. Material: blood buffy coat. The chain employs TRBV30 and TRBJ2-5; D is ambiguous. The TCR originated in a woman aged 18 to 75 with a cervical HPV16 infection that either progressed to CIN3+ or cleared (not recorded which). The part of the CDR3 DNA that was read is TGTGCCTGGTCAAACGGGGAGACC. Residues: CAWSNGET. The whole CDR3 protein is CAWSNGETQYF. Filled out from reference TRBV30 and TRBJ2-5, the complete variable domain reads SQTIHQWPATLVQPVGSPLSLECTVEGTSNPNLYWYRQAAGRGLQLLFYSVGIGQISSEVPQNLSASRPQDRQFILSSKKLLLSDSGFYLCAWSNGETQYFGPGTRLLVL.